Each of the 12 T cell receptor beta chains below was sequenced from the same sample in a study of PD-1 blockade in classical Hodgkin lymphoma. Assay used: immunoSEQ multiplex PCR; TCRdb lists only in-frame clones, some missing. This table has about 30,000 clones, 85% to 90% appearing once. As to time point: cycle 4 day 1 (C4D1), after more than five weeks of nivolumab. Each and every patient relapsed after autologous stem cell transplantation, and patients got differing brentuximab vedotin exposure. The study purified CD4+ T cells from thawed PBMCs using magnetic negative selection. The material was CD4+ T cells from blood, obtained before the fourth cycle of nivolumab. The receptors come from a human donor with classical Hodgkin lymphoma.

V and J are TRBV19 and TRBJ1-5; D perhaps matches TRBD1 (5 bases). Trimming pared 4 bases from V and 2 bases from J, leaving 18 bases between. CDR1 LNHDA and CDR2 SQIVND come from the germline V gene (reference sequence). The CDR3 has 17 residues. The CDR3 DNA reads TGTGCCAGTAGTAGTCGGGCGGGGCTCGTTGGCAATCAGCCCCAGCATTTT. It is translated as CASSSRAGLVGNQPQHF. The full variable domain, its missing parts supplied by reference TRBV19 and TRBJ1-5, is DGGITQSPKYLFRKEGQNVTLSCEQNLNHDAMYWYRQDPGQGLRLIYYSQIVNDFQKGDIAEGYSVSREKKESFPLTVTSAQKNPTAFYLCASSSRAGLVGNQPQHFGDGTRLSIL.

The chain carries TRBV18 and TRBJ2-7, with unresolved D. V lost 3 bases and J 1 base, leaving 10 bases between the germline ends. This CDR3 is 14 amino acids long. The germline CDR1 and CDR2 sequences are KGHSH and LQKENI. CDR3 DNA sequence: TGTGCCAGCTCACCCTCTGTTGGGTCCTACGAGCAGTACTTC. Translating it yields CASSPSVGSYEQYF. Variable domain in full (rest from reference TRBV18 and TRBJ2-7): NAGVMQNPRHLVRRRGQEARLRCSPMKGHSHVYWYRQLPEEGLKFMVYLQKENIIDESGMPKERFSAEFPKEGPSILRIQQVVRGDSAAYFCASSPSVGSYEQYFGPGTRLTVT.

The CDR3 sequence is CASSPNRLAGVYTQYF. DNA of the CDR3: TGTGCCAGCAGTCCCAACAGACTAGCGGGAGTGTATACGCAGTATTTT. The chain combines TRBV27 with TRBJ2-3; TRBD2 aligns across 12 bases. Trimming at V came to 5 bases and at J to 7 bases, leaving 10 bases not matched to a gene. The CDR3 has 16 amino acids. The germline V gene encodes CDR1 MNHEY and CDR2 SMNVEV (reference sequence).

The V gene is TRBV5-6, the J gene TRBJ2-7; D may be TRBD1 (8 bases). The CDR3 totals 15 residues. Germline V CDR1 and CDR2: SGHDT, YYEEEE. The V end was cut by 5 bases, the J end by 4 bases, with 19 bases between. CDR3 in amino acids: CASSRRQGRVYEQYF. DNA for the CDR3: TGTGCCAGCAGTCGAAGACAGGGGAGGGTATACGAGCAGTACTTC. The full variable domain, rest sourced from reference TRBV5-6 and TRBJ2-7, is DAGVTQSPTHLIKTRGQQVTLRCSPKSGHDTVSWYQQALGQGPQFIFQYYEEEERQRGNFPDRFSGHQFPNYSSELNVNALLLGDSALYLCASSRRQGRVYEQYFGPGTRLTVT.

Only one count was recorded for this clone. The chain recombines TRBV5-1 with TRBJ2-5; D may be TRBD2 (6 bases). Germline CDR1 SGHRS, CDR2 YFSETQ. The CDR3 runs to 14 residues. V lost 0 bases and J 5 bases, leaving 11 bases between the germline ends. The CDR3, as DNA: TGCGCCAGCAGCTTGGTAGAAGGAGGGGAGACCCAGTACTTC. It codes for CASSLVEGGETQYF.

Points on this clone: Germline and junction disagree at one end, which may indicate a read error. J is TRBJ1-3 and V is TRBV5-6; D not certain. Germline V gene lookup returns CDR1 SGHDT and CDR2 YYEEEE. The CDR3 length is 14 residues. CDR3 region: CASSLVGSGSTIYF. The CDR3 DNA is TGTGCCAGCAGCTTGGTCGGCTCTGGAAGCACCATATATTTT.

DNA of the CDR3: TGCGCCAGCAGCCTACGGACAGGGGTACTTGCAGATACGCAGTATTTT. Amino acids: CASSLRTGVLADTQYF. This sequence joins TRBV5-1 and TRBJ2-3; 9 nucleotides match TRBD1. The CDR3 spans 16 residues. With 4 bases clipped from V and 4 bases from J, the junction kept 10 bases outside the gene matches. The V gene's germline CDR1 is SGHRS and CDR2 YFSETQ. The full variable domain, with the rest looked up from reference TRBV5-1 and TRBJ2-3, is KAGVTQTPRYLIKTRGQQVTLSCSPISGHRSVSWYQQTPGQGLQFLFEYFSETQRNKGNFPGRFSGRQFSNSRSEMNVSTLELGDSALYLCASSLRTGVLADTQYFGPGTRLTVL.

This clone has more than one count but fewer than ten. The CDR3 nucleotides read TGTGCCAGCCTTGGGACGTCTGGAAACACCATATATTTT. This encodes CASLGTSGNTIYF. This rearrangement joins TRBV19 to TRBJ1-3; D perhaps matches TRBD1 (5 bases). The CDR3 loop spans 13 amino acids. Trimming cost V 9 bases and J 1 base, with 10 bases left between them. Germline CDR1 reads LNHDA; CDR2 reads SQIVND (reference sequence).

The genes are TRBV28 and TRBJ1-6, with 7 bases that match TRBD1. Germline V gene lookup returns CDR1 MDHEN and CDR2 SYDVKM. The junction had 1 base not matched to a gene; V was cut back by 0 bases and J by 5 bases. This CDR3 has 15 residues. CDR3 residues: CASSLWGQHNSPLHF. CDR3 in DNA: TGTGCCAGCAGTTTATGGGGACAGCATAATTCACCCCTCCACTTT.

CDR3 bases: TGTGCCAGCAGTGGCACGGGGGGCCGTCAAGAGACCCAGTACTTC. Encoded protein: CASSGTGGRQETQYF. The chain links TRBV2 to TRBJ2-5; a weak D match, TRBD2 (7 bases). The V end lost 4 bases, the J end lost 2 bases, and 14 bases lay between the germline ends. CDR3 size: 15 residues. Germline assignment: CDR1 SNHLY and CDR2 FYNNEI.

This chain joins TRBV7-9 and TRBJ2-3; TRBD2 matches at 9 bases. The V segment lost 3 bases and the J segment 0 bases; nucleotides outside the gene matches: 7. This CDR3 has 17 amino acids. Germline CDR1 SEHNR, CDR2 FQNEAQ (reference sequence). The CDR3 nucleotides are TGTGCCAGCAGCTTCGGTAGCGGGAGACCCAGCACAGATACGCAGTATTTT. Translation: CASSFGSGRPSTDTQYF.

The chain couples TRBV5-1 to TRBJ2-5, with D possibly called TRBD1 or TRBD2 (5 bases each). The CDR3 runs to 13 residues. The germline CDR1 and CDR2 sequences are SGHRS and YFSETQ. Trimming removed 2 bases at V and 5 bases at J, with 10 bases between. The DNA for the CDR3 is TGCGCCAGCAGCTTCTGGGGGATGGAGACCCAGTACTTC. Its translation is CASSFWGMETQYF.